The entry that follows covers one T cell receptor beta chain sequence. The record originates from a study of T-cell reconstitution after alpha-beta-depleted transplantation in children. The library targeted TCRbeta and was prepared with unique molecular identifiers. TCRdb re-called the PCR reads through MiXCR, storing one row per CDR3 protein. The data contain 100,000 to 120,000 distinct CDR3 sequences, 10% of them singletons. The V gene end was trimmed by 5 bases and the J gene end by 3 bases; junction bases not matched to a gene: 9. CDR3 length: 15 residues. The J gene is TRBJ2-7, the V gene TRBV12-3 or TRBV12-4; 8 nucleotides match TRBD2. The sequenced sample was PBMCs from the stem cell graft donor, obtained from the stem cell graft. This TCR derives from a human donor who donated a stem cell graft to a child with acute lymphoblastic leukemia. CDR3 sequence (DNA): TGTGCCAGCAGTCCCGGGGCGGGGGGCCTCTACGAGCAGTACTTC. As protein: CASSPGAGGLYEQYF.